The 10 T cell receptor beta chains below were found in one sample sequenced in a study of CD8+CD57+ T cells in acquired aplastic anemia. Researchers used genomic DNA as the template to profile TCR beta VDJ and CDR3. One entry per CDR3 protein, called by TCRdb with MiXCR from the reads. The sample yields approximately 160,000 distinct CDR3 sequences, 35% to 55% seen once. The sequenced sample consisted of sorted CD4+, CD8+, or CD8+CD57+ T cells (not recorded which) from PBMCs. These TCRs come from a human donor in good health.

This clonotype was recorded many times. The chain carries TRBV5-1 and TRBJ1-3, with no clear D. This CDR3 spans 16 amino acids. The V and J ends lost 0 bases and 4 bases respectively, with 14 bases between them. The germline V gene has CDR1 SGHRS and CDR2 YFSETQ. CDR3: CASSLEGDLGGNTIYF. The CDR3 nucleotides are TGCGCCAGCAGCTTGGAGGGCGATCTAGGAGGAAACACCATATATTTT.

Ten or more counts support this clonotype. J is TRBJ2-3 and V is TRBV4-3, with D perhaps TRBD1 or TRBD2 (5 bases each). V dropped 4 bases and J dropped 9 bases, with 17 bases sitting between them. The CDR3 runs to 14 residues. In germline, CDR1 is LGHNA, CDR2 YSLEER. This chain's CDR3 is CASSPTGAPDTQYF. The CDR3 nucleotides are TGCGCCAGCAGCCCCACCGGGGCCCCGGACACGCAGTATTTT.

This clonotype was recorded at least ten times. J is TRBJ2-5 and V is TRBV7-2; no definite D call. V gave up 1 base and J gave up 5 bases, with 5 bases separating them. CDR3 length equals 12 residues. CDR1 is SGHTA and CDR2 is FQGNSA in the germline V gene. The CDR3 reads CASSLVLETQYF. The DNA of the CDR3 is TGTGCCAGCAGCTTAGTATTGGAGACCCAGTACTTC.

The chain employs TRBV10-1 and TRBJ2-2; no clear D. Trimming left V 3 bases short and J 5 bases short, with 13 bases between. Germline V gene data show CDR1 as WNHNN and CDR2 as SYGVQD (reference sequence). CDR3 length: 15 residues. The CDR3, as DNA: TGCGCCAGCAGTGACAGTTCGCTGGCGACCGGGGAGCTGTTTTTT. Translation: CASSDSSLATGELFF.

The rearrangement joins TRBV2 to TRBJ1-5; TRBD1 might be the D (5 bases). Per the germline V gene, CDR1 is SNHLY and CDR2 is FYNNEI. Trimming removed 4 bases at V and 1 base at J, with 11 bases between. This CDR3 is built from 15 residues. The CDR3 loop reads CASSAQRGSNQPQHF. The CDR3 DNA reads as TGTGCCAGCAGTGCCCAGCGGGGGAGCAATCAGCCCCAGCATTTT.

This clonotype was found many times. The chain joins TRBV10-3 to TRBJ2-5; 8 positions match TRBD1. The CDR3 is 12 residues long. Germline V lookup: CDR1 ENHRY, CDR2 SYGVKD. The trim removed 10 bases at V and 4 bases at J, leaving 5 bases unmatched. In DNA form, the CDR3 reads TGTGCCAGTGGACAGGGTGGAGAGACCCAGTACTTC. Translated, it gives CASGQGGETQYF.

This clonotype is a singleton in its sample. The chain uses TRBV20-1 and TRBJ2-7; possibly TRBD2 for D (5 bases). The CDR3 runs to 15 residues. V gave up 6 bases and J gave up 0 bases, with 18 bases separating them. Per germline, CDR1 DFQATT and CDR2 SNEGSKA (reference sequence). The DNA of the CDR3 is TGCAGTGCGACCTCGGGGAGCGGAAGCTCCTACGAGCAGTACTTC. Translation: CSATSGSGSSYEQYF.

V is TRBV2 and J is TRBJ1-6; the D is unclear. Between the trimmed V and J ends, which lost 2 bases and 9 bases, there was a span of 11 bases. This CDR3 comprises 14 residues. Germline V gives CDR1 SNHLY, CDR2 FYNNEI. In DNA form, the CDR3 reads TGTGCCAGCAGTGAACTCGGGGTTGGTTCACCCCTCCACTTT. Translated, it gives CASSELGVGSPLHF.

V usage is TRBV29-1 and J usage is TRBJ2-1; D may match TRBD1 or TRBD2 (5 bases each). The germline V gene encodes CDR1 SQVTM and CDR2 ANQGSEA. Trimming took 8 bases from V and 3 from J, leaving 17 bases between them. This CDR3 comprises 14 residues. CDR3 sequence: CSTSRGASYNEQFF. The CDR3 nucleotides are TGCAGCACTAGTAGAGGGGCGAGCTACAATGAGCAGTTCTTC.

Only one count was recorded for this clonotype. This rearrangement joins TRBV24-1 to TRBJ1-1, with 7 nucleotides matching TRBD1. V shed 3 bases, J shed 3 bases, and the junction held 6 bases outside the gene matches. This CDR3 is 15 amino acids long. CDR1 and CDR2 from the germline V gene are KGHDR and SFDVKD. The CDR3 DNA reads TGTGCCACCAGTGATACGACAGGGCGGGACACTGAAGCTTTCTTT. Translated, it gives CATSDTTGRDTEAFF.